Listed here is a single T cell receptor (beta chain). The data were taken from a study of blood T cell repertoires in COVID-19. Study background: COVID-19 samples collected from the United States, Italy and Spain covered acute and convalescent phases. In each case, the material was cDNA or gDNA derived from T cells, B-cell-depleted T cells, or PBMCs.

In the original workflow: Reference gene primer amplification yielded estimated nucleated cell counts. Sequencing used immunoSEQ multiplex PCR; TCRdb keeps in-frame clones, though not all of them. Clone size and the V and J calls come from that table; the DNA yielded D and trimming. The sample carries tens of thousands of clones, about 72% recorded once. The TCR originated in an elderly man with acute or convalescent COVID-19. The sample was peripheral blood.

The CDR3 DNA follows: TGTGCCAGCAGCGACGCTCCCGGGACAGCAAAAAACATTCAGTACTTC. It encodes CASSDAPGTAKNIQYF. This chain links TRBV11-2 with TRBJ2-4; 7 nucleotides match TRBD1. Per the germline V gene, CDR1 is SGHAT and CDR2 is FQNNGV. V was clipped by 5 bases and J by 4 bases; unmatched bases: 11. The CDR3 contains 16 residues.